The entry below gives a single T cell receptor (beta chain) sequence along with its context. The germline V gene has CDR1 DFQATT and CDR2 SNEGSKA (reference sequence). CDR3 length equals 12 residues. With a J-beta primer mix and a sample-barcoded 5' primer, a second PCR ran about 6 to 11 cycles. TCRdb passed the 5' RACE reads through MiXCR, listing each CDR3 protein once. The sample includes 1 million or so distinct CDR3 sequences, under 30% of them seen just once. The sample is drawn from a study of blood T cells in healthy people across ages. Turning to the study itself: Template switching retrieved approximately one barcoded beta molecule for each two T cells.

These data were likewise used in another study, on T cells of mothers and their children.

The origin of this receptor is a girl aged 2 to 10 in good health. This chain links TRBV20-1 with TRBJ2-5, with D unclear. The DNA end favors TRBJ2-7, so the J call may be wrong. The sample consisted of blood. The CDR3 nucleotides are TGCAGTGCCCAGAGGAGAACCTACGAGCAGTACTTC. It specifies CSAQRRTYEQYF.